The present entry profiles one T cell receptor (beta chain) with its context. These data belong to a study of blood T cell repertoires in COVID-19. With 5 bases removed from V and 1 base from J, the gap between germline ends came to 19 bases. The CDR3 totals 17 residues. CDR1 is MNHEY and CDR2 is SVGEGT in the germline V gene. Clones were read by immunoSEQ multiplex PCR, and TCRdb kept only the in-frame ones, dropping some. The table lists 46,000 or so clones, over 75% of them singletons. The sample consisted of peripheral blood. The chain uses TRBV6-2 or TRBV6-3 and TRBJ2-3; D is possibly TRBD2 (6 bases). This clonotype originated in a woman over 75 with COVID-19, enrolled during active disease. The CDR3 protein is CASSPRGKRVGTDTQYF. The CDR3 DNA follows: TGTGCCAGCAGTCCCCGGGGGAAGCGGGTGGGCACAGATACGCAGTATTTT.